This T cell receptor (beta chain) is from a study of T-cell memory formation after mild COVID-19. Study context: TCR clusters were mostly donor specific. The study's findings and limits: CD4/CD8 balance characterized clones contracting day 15 to 85, and CD4+ skew characterized later expanders. Confirmation of SARS-CoV-2 specificity was lacking for second-wave clones peaking day 37.

Trimming removed 8 bases at V and 3 bases at J, with 21 bases between. Germline CDR1 is SGHTA and CDR2 is FQGNSA. The CDR3 loop spans 16 amino acids. Remarks on this clonotype: The antigen is not known.

TCR alpha and TCR beta cDNA libraries with sample barcodes and UMIs came from 5'RACE using constant-segment primers. Via MiXCR, TCRdb re-called the 5' RACE reads, giving one row per CDR3 protein. The data hold almost 550,000 distinct CDR3 sequences, with roughly 20% observed a single time. This sequence originates from an adult woman who had mild COVID-19 (a few samples of this study predate the infection). Cell type and time point are not known. Source material: PBMCs or a T cell subset sorted from them (not recorded which). This chain joins TRBV7-2 and TRBJ2-3; D gene uncertain. The CDR3: CASLPPLVTQTDTQYF. The CDR3 DNA reads as TGTGCCAGCTTACCCCCCTTAGTAACCCAGACAGATACGCAGTATTTT.